The 21 T cell receptor beta chains reported below all come from one sample, sequenced in a study of PD-1 blockade in classical Hodgkin lymphoma (TCRdb year 2020). This specimen's time point label, per the study, means: cycle 4 day 1 (C4D1), after 5 to 7 weeks of nivolumab. Every trial patient had relapsed after autologous stem cell transplantation, and cohorts A, B and C differed in prior brentuximab vedotin exposure. Library generation was performed with the immunoSEQ multiplex PCR assay. In its TCRdb copy, this immuneACCESS table keeps in-frame sequences only and misses some clones. Where compared with another copy, unresolved V genes explain less than half of these, and the others have no known cause. The sample yields roughly 100,000 clones; roughly nine tenths were counted once. 15% to 20% of the sample goes to the ten largest clones. The sample consisted of peripheral blood mononuclear cells (PBMCs), taken before the fourth cycle of nivolumab. These receptors were taken from a human donor with classical Hodgkin lymphoma.

The rearrangement links TRBV19 to TRBJ1-1; tentatively, D is TRBD1 (6 bases). The CDR3 sequence is 14 residues long. V gave up 3 bases and J gave up 6 bases, with 14 bases separating them. The germline CDR1 and CDR2 sequences are LNHDA and SQIVND (reference sequence). The CDR3 DNA is TGTGCCAGTAGTATGTGGACAGACTACGCTGAAGCTTTCTTT. Protein product: CASSMWTDYAEAFF.

The chain recombines TRBV30 with TRBJ2-3; 8 bases are a match to TRBD2. The CDR3 has 14 amino acids. V shed 5 bases, J shed 6 bases, and the junction held 10 bases outside the gene matches. The germline V gene encodes CDR1 GTSNPN and CDR2 SVGIG (reference sequence). The CDR3 protein is CAWVPQREWDTQYF. DNA for the CDR3: TGTGCCTGGGTCCCGCAGCGGGAGTGGGATACGCAGTATTTT. Full variable domain (outside the CDR3, taken from reference TRBV30 and TRBJ2-3): SQTIHQWPATLVQPVGSPLSLECTVEGTSNPNLYWYRQAAGRGLQLLFYSVGIGQISSEVPQNLSASRPQDRQFILSSKKLLLSDSGFYLCAWVPQREWDTQYFGPGTRLTVL.

V gene TRBV7-2 combines with J gene TRBJ2-3; 14 bases match TRBD2. Germline assignment: CDR1 SGHTA and CDR2 FQGNSA. CDR3 length equals 16 residues. With V trimmed by 3 bases and J by 5 bases, 4 bases remained unmatched. CDR3 nucleotide sequence: TGTGCCAGCAGCTTGGGACTAGCGGGAGTGCAAGATACGCAGTATTTT. It is translated as CASSLGLAGVQDTQYF.

The chain recombines TRBV29-1 with TRBJ1-2; no clear D. The CDR3 runs 11 residues. Germline CDR1 SQVTM, CDR2 ANQGSEA. V lost 6 bases and J lost 9, with 14 bases in between. CDR3 bases: TGCAGCGTGGGTGACTCGCGACGCTACACCTTC. Encoded protein: CSVGDSRRYTF.

V is TRBV11-2 and J is TRBJ2-3, with 9 bases lining up with TRBD2. CDR1 is SGHAT and CDR2 is FQNNGV in the germline V gene. The CDR3 is 17 amino acids. J lost 0 bases, V lost 3 bases, and 7 bases had no gene match. CDR3 sequence (DNA): TGTGCCAGCAGCTTCCCACTAGCGGGCGCTAGCACAGATACGCAGTATTTT. Translated, it gives CASSFPLAGASTDTQYF. Complete variable domain (other parts from reference TRBV11-2 and TRBJ2-3): EAGVAQSPRYKIIEKRQSVAFWCNPISGHATLYWYQQILGQGPKLLIQFQNNGVVDDSQLPKDRFSAERLKGVDSTLKIQPAKLEDSAVYLCASSFPLAGASTDTQYFGPGTRLTVL.

In DNA, the CDR3 is TGCGCCAGCAGCGGAGGACTAGCAGCCGACGAGCAGTACTTC. Translating gives CASSGGLAADEQYF. The chain joins TRBV5-1 to TRBJ2-7, with 8 nucleotides matching TRBD2. The CDR3 is made up of 14 amino acids. Germline CDR1 and CDR2: SGHRS and YFSETQ. V dropped 4 bases and J dropped 5; count of bases not matched to a gene: 8. Full variable domain (rest looked up from reference TRBV5-1 and TRBJ2-7): KAGVTQTPRYLIKTRGQQVTLSCSPISGHRSVSWYQQTPGQGLQFLFEYFSETQRNKGNFPGRFSGRQFSNSRSEMNVSTLELGDSALYLCASSGGLAADEQYFGPGTRLTVT.

The chain carries TRBV28 and TRBJ1-5; a weak D match, TRBD1 (6 bases). CDR1 and CDR2 from the germline V gene are MDHEN and SYDVKM. This CDR3 comprises 18 residues. V shed 6 bases and J shed 0 bases, with 21 bases lying between them. This CDR3 reads CASSRDRDTLYSNQPQHF. CDR3 DNA sequence: TGTGCCAGCAGCCGAGACCGGGACACCCTATATAGCAATCAGCCCCAGCATTTT.

The gene calls are TRBV7-9 and TRBJ1-1; 7 nucleotides line up with TRBD1. Per germline, CDR1 SEHNR and CDR2 FQNEAQ (reference sequence). Losses at the gene ends were 5 bases for V and 7 bases for J; bases not matched to a gene: 13. The CDR3 runs 15 residues. CDR3 sequence: CASSRRTGGDNEAFF. The DNA of the CDR3 is TGTGCCAGCAGCCGACGGACAGGAGGGGACAATGAAGCTTTCTTT.

This clone was observed a handful of times. This chain joins TRBV6-4 and TRBJ2-1, with no clear D. V was cut by 1 base and J by 0 bases, with 10 bases left in between. This CDR3 region has 16 residues. From germline, CDR1 is MRHNA and CDR2 SNTAGT. CDR3 in amino acids: CASSDYPLSSYNEQFF. In DNA, the CDR3 is TGTGCCAGCAGTGACTATCCGTTAAGCTCCTACAATGAGCAGTTCTTC.

The genes are TRBV14 and TRBJ1-3, with a possible D match to TRBD1 (6 bases). V lost 4 bases to trimming and J lost 0 bases, with 7 bases between them. This CDR3 contains 14 residues. CDR1 and CDR2 (germline): SGHDN, FVKESK. The CDR3 is CASSPTGSGNTIYF. CDR3 in DNA: TGTGCCAGCAGCCCGACAGGCTCTGGAAACACCATATATTTT.

V gene TRBV18 combines with J gene TRBJ2-1, with TRBD1 as a possible D gene (6 bases). V gave up 6 bases and J gave up 3 bases, with 12 bases separating them. Germline V gene sequence: CDR1 KGHSH, CDR2 LQKENI. CDR3 size: 14 residues. CDR3 residues: CASSTQGIYNEQFF. CDR3 nucleotide sequence: TGTGCCAGCTCCACGCAGGGGATCTACAATGAGCAGTTCTTC.

The V gene is TRBV2, the J gene TRBJ2-5, with 9 bases matching TRBD2. V gave up 3 bases and J gave up 1 base; unmatched junction bases: 3. The length of the CDR3 is 15 residues. Germline V gene lookup returns CDR1 SNHLY and CDR2 FYNNEI. The CDR3, as DNA: TGTGCCAGCAGTGATGCTAGCGGGACCCAAGAGACCCAGTACTTC. Translation: CASSDASGTQETQYF.

The chain couples TRBV7-6 to TRBJ2-1; D perhaps matches TRBD2 (6 bases). Trimming left V 4 bases short and J 7 bases short, with 20 bases between. Germline V gene lookup returns CDR1 SGHVS and CDR2 FNYEAQ. This CDR3 is 16 amino acids long. CDR3 amino acids: CASSSPRGRTPNEQFF. CDR3 sequence (DNA): TGTGCCAGCAGCTCGCCGCGTGGGAGGACTCCAAATGAGCAGTTCTTC. Full variable domain (remainder filled in from reference TRBV7-6 and TRBJ2-1): GAGVSQSPRYKVTKRGQDVALRCDPISGHVSLYWYRQALGQGPEFLTYFNYEAQQDKSGLPNDRFSAERPEGSISTLTIQRTEQRDSAMYRCASSSPRGRTPNEQFFGPGTRLTVL.

This chain connects TRBV5-1 to TRBJ2-5; the D is unclear. The CDR3 has 15 residues. Germline lookup yields CDR1 SGHRS and CDR2 YFSETQ. V lost 0 bases, J lost 2 bases, and 11 bases lay in between. This CDR3 is CASSLAENSQETQYF. The CDR3 coding sequence is TGCGCCAGCAGCTTGGCCGAAAACAGTCAAGAGACCCAGTACTTC.

V usage is TRBV28 and J usage is TRBJ1-5; TRBD1 matches at 8 bases. CDR3 length: 15 residues. Germline loops: CDR1 MDHEN, CDR2 SYDVKM. With V trimmed by 0 bases and J by 4 bases, 2 bases remained unmatched. CDR3 protein: CASSLWDRDNQPQHF. The CDR3 coding sequence is TGTGCCAGCAGTTTATGGGACAGGGATAATCAGCCCCAGCATTTT.

This clone has only one observation. The chain joins TRBV25-1 to TRBJ2-3, with D possibly TRBD1 on 6 matching bases. The germline V and J ends were trimmed by 3 bases and 1 base, with 11 bases remaining between them. CDR3 size: 15 residues. CDR1 and CDR2 (germline): MGHDK, SYGVNS. Here the CDR3 reads CASSEMAGGTDTQYF. Here the CDR3 DNA reads TGTGCCAGCAGTGAGATGGCAGGGGGCACAGATACGCAGTATTTT.

The V gene is TRBV5-4, the J gene TRBJ2-3, with 11 bases lining up with TRBD1. The CDR3 has 14 amino acids. The V gene end was trimmed by 4 bases and the J gene end by 5 bases; junction bases not matched to a gene: 3. Germline CDR1 reads SGHNT; CDR2 reads YYREEE (reference sequence). As DNA, the CDR3 is TGTGCCAGCAGCGGGGACAGGGGGAGAGATACGCAGTATTTT. Protein sequence: CASSGDRGRDTQYF.

The V and J genes are TRBV29-1 and TRBJ1-1; the D is unclear. Germline V gives CDR1 SQVTM, CDR2 ANQGSEA. The CDR3 is 14 residues long. Trimming removed 7 bases from V and 1 base from J, with 16 bases in between. The chain's CDR3 is CSARLGRTNTEAFF. The CDR3 bases are TGCAGCGCCCGGTTGGGCAGGACGAACACTGAAGCTTTCTTT.

The chain couples TRBV4-1 to TRBJ2-7; perhaps D is TRBD1 or TRBD2 (5 bases each). The CDR3 contains 14 residues. The germline V and J ends were trimmed by 3 bases and 3 bases, with 12 bases remaining between them. Germline loops: CDR1 MGHRA, CDR2 YSYEKL. The DNA of the CDR3 is TGCGCCAGCAGCCAGTGGGACCCCAGCTACGAGCAGTACTTC. Translation: CASSQWDPSYEQYF.

CDR3 sequence (DNA): TGCAGTGCTAGAGGGCGCTACGAGCAGTACTTC. This codes for CSARGRYEQYF. The chain recombines TRBV20-1 with TRBJ2-7; no reliable D call. The CDR3 length is 11 residues. V lost 1 base to trimming and J lost 3 bases, with 4 bases between them. CDR1 DFQATT and CDR2 SNEGSKA come from the germline V gene (reference sequence).

This sequence joins TRBV7-9 and TRBJ2-1, with D perhaps TRBD2 (6 bases). Trimming removed 1 base from V and 9 bases from J, with 13 bases in between. Per germline, CDR1 SEHNR and CDR2 FQNEAQ (reference sequence). The CDR3 spans 14 residues. CDR3 sequence: CASSLDAGRGEQFF. CDR3 in DNA: TGTGCCAGCAGCTTAGATGCGGGAAGGGGTGAGCAGTTCTTC.